This is a list of T cell receptor beta chains from one sample in a study of T cell changes during pregnancy in multiple sclerosis. TCRdb's table, derived via immunoSEQ multiplex PCR, lists solely in-frame clones and lacks some. This sample has about 75,000 clones, with 94% found just once. Sequenced material: CD4+ T cells from peripheral blood mononuclear cells, taken after pregnancy. The origin of the receptors is a female donor with multiple sclerosis, enrolled in a pregnancy study. CDR3s include the opening cysteine and the closing phenylalanine or tryptophan. A D gene is named only where the DNA matches it firmly. The size of a clone is reported for some rows only, either as once, few or many, or as a class for expanded clones.

size | J | V | D | CDR3 | DNA
- | TRBJ2-2 | TRBV4-3 | - | CASSQDLRGNTGELFF | TGCGCCAGCAGCCAAGATCTTAGAGGGAACACCGGGGAGCTGTTTTTT
once | TRBJ2-7 | TRBV28 | TRBD1 | CASSRPGQASYEQYF | TGTGCCAGCAGTCGCCCGGGACAGGCATCCTACGAGCAGTACTTC
- | TRBJ2-5 | TRBV19 | - | CASSIVGGYETQYF | TGTGCCAGTAGTATCGTGGGGGGTTATGAGACCCAGTACTTC
- | TRBJ2-7 | TRBV11-2 | TRBD1 | CASSPIGTAEQYF | TGTGCCAGCAGCCCCATCGGGACAGCCGAGCAGTACTTC
- | TRBJ2-7 | TRBV2 | TRBD1 | CASSLGTGGLYEQYF | TGTGCCAGCAGTCTTGGGACAGGTGGGCTCTACGAGCAGTACTTC
- | TRBJ2-5 | TRBV7-7 | - | CASSLRGYQETQYF | TGTGCTAGCAGCCTACGGGGGTACCAAGAGACCCAGTACTTC
- | TRBJ2-7 | TRBV2 | TRBD1 | CASREQGARNYEQYF | TGTGCCAGCAGGGAACAGGGGGCGCGGAACTACGAGCAGTACTTC
- | TRBJ2-1 | TRBV25-1 | TRBD2 | CASSGLAGGSNEQFF | TGTGCCAGCAGTGGACTAGCGGGAGGGAGCAATGAGCAGTTCTTC
- | TRBJ1-5 | TRBV19 | TRBD1 | CASSTRQGRNPQHF | TGTGCCAGTAGTACCCGACAGGGGAGGAATCCCCAGCATTTT
- | TRBJ2-7 | TRBV4-3 | TRBD1 | CASSPDGTAYEQYF | TGCGCCAGCAGCCCAGATGGGACAGCCTACGAGCAGTACTTC
- | TRBJ2-2 | TRBV2 | - | CASSIARTGELFF | TGTGCCAGCAGTATAGCGCGAACCGGGGAGCTGTTTTTT
- | TRBJ1-5 | TRBV6-5 | - | CASSPQGWGNQPQHF | TGTGCCAGCAGTCCCCAGGGGTGGGGCAATCAGCCCCAGCATTTT
- | TRBJ2-1 | TRBV27 | - | CASSLFGGQSSYNEQFF | TGTGCCAGCAGTTTATTTGGCGGGCAAAGCTCCTACAATGAGCAGTTCTTC
- | TRBJ1-5 | TRBV5-1 | - | CASSLGLGGHQPQHF | TGCGCCAGCAGCTTAGGGTTAGGAGGGCATCAGCCCCAGCATTTT
- | TRBJ2-7 | TRBV7-2 | TRBD2 | CASSLALLAGGSYEQYF | TGTGCCAGCAGCTTAGCATTACTAGCGGGAGGATCCTACGAGCAGTACTTC
once | TRBJ2-7 | TRBV20-1 | TRBD2 | CSAVAGYEQYF | TGCAGTGCTGTAGCGGGCTACGAGCAGTACTTC
- | TRBJ1-3 | TRBV6-5 | - | CASSYYGGNSGNTIYF | TGTGCCAGCAGTTACTACGGGGGAAATTCTGGAAACACCATATATTTT
once | TRBJ2-7 | TRBV18 | TRBD1 | CASSPEDRVYKQYF | TGTGCCAGCTCACCTGAGGACAGGGTGTACAAGCAGTACTTC
- | TRBJ2-2 | TRBV5-1 | - | CASSRPPGATRDTGELFF | TGCGCCAGCAGCCGTCCCCCGGGTGCCACGCGGGACACCGGGGAGCTGTTTTTT
- | TRBJ1-2 | TRBV28 | - | CASSLRGYYGYTF | TGTGCCAGCAGTTTGAGAGGGTACTATGGCTACACCTTC
- | TRBJ1-2 | TRBV5-1 | TRBD1 | CASSLDPRGSMKGYTF | TGCGCCAGCAGCTTGGATCCCAGGGGGTCAATGAAGGGCTACACCTTC
- | TRBJ2-4 | TRBV9 | TRBD1 | CASSPGQGLGIQYF | TGTGCCAGCAGCCCAGGACAGGGGCTTGGCATTCAGTACTTC
- | TRBJ2-1 | TRBV15 | TRBD2 | CATSTGLAGGSSYNEQFF | TGTGCCACCAGCACGGGACTAGCGGGAGGGAGCTCCTACAATGAGCAGTTCTTC
- | TRBJ2-3 | TRBV29-1 | TRBD2 | CSVGREGRSGTQYF | TGCAGCGTTGGGCGGGAGGGCCGAAGTGGTACGCAGTATTTT
- | TRBJ2-2 | TRBV19 | - | CASSIGFGKSGELFF | TGTGCCAGTAGTATAGGGTTCGGGAAGTCCGGGGAGCTGTTTTTT
- | TRBJ2-7 | TRBV28 | TRBD1 | CASSSRDRSRREQYF | TGTGCCAGCAGTTCCAGGGACAGGTCACGGAGAGAGCAGTACTTC
once | TRBJ2-7 | TRBV2 | - | CASSLLREQYF | TGTGCCAGCAGTTTACTCCGCGAGCAGTACTTC
- | TRBJ2-3 | TRBV7-3 | TRBD2 | CASSSRTSGTFTDTQYF | TGTGCCAGCAGCTCCCGGACTAGCGGGACTTTCACAGATACGCAGTATTTT
- | TRBJ2-3 | TRBV2 | - | CASRGDNTDTQYF | TGTGCCAGCAGGGGGGACAACACAGATACGCAGTATTTT
few | TRBJ2-7 | TRBV5-4 | - | CASSAVMGRQYF | TGTGCCAGCAGCGCCGTCATGGGGAGGCAGTACTTC
- | TRBJ2-7 | TRBV28 | - | CGAGSSYEQYF | TGTGGTGCGGGCAGTTCCTACGAGCAGTACTTC
- | TRBJ2-7 | TRBV29-1 | - | CSVADGTYEQYF | TGCAGCGTTGCCGACGGGACCTACGAGCAGTACTTC
- | TRBJ2-5 | TRBV28 | - | CASRSVEETQYF | TGTGCCAGCAGGTCGGTTGAAGAGACCCAGTACTTC
- | TRBJ2-7 | TRBV9 | - | CASSVLEGPLGEQYF | TGTGCCAGCAGCGTCTTGGAGGGGCCGCTTGGCGAGCAGTACTTC
- | TRBJ2-3 | TRBV2 | - | CASSVGFQDTQYF | TGTGCCAGCAGTGTTGGCTTTCAAGATACGCAGTATTTT
- | TRBJ2-1 | TRBV27 | - | CASSLQPGLVYNEQFF | TGTGCCAGCAGTCTACAACCGGGACTGGTATACAATGAGCAGTTCTTC
- | TRBJ2-3 | TRBV5-6 | TRBD1 | CASSLGDRGTDTQYF | TGTGCCAGCAGCTTGGGGGACAGGGGCACAGATACGCAGTATTTT
- | TRBJ1-2 | TRBV7-9 | - | CASSWDSYGYTF | TGTGCCAGCAGCTGGGACTCGTATGGCTACACCTTC
once | TRBJ2-4 | TRBV7-2 | TRBD2 | CASSLELAGISKNIQYF | TGTGCCAGCAGCTTAGAACTAGCGGGGATAAGTAAAAACATTCAGTACTTC
- | TRBJ1-3 | TRBV10-1 | TRBD1 | CASSLPGQGLSSGNTIYF | TGCGCCAGCAGTCTGCCGGGACAGGGACTCTCCTCTGGAAACACCATATATTTT
few | TRBJ2-2 | TRBV28 | TRBD2 | CASSLSGLATGELFF | TGTGCCAGCAGTTTATCAGGACTAGCCACGGGGGAGCTGTTTTTT
- | TRBJ2-5 | TRBV7-9 | - | CASSLEFRAETQYF | TGTGCCAGCAGCTTAGAGTTCAGGGCGGAGACCCAGTACTTC
- | TRBJ1-1 | TRBV19 | - | CASSAGLRVLAFF | TGTGCCAGTAGTGCGGGACTCAGGGTCCTGGCTTTCTTT
- | TRBJ2-7 | TRBV18 | TRBD2 | CASSLKTLTGTSGTSYEQYF | TGTGCCAGCTCTCTAAAAACCCTAACCGGGACTAGCGGGACCTCCTACGAGCAGTACTTC
- | TRBJ1-5 | TRBV19 | - | CASSISDAGDQPQHF | TGTGCCAGTAGTATTTCGGACGCAGGGGATCAGCCCCAGCATTTT
once | TRBJ2-7 | TRBV28 | TRBD1 | CASREQGANSYEQYF | TGTGCCAGCAGGGAACAGGGGGCGAACTCATACGAGCAGTACTTC
- | TRBJ2-2 | TRBV10-3 | - | CAISDQNTGELFF | TGTGCCATCAGTGACCAGAACACCGGGGAGCTGTTTTTT
- | TRBJ2-3 | TRBV10-3 | TRBD1 | CAIADRGPTDTQYF | TGTGCCATCGCAGACAGGGGCCCCACAGATACGCAGTATTTT